This T cell receptor beta chain derives from a study of T cells in Graves' hyperthyroidism and ophthalmopathy (dated by TCRdb to the late 2010s). For the study in its entirety: Peripheral blood samples were taken at the time of initial diagnosis, prior to any treatment. To identify distinguishing TCR V-J signatures, a discovery cohort of around 100 patients was used, comprising some 43 with Graves' ophthalmopathy and under 60 with stable Graves' hyperthyroidism. An independent validation cohort of about 19 hyperthyroidism patients and approximately 16 patients who later progressed to ophthalmopathy tested prospective prediction of ophthalmopathy. The roughly 100 discovery patients were randomly split 7:3 into training and test sets. In addition, the study compared T-cell repertoires in thyroid tissue and in blood from roughly 6 Graves' hyperthyroidism patients. Following sampling, methimazole starting at 30 mg daily was given to hyperthyroidism patients, and high-dose intravenous methylprednisolone was given to ophthalmopathy patients. TCR Vbeta CDR3 sequencing of 130 to 150 peripheral blood samples (about 45 ophthalmopathy, over 70 hyperthyroidism and about 17 progressor patients) is reported in the paper. The investigation overall reported the following: Most expanded thyroid clonotypes (frequency above 0.001) were also detected in blood, a finding suggesting that blood repertoires may reflect thyroid immune responses. In validation, progression to ophthalmopathy was predicted by the model with 70% to 71% sensitivity and roughly 72% specificity, a median of approximately 6.5 months before onset. Ophthalmopathy was separated from stable hyperthyroidism by a 13 V-J signature model, with over 85% sensitivity and about 84% specificity obtained in cross-validation and 80%/75% obtained in testing. No statistical method was used to set the sample size in advance, and investigators knew the group allocation.

The CDR3 sequence holds 15 residues, the cysteine and phenylalanine included. Just CDR3 DNA is preserved here, 45 bases in frame from base 1. Ends trimmed: V by 3 bases, J by 7 bases; bases unmatched to a gene: 11. Per the germline V gene, KGHSH is the CDR1 and LQKENI is the CDR2. Amplification of TCR beta CDR3 regions was carried out from RNA transcripts. A first-round RT-PCR of the TCR CDR3 used the HTBI primer set with the Qiagen OneStep RT-PCR kit. Libraries were constructed in a second round of multiplex PCR, after which size selection and purification were performed. Sequencing of the libraries was done on an Illumina HiSeq2000 using paired-end 100 bp reads. Regarding the original processing steps: SOAPnuke was used to process the raw data, with reads discarded if the reads contained adapters or uncalled bases, had a mean Phred below 15, or lacked an exact constant-primer or identifier match. High-quality paired reads were merged with COPE v1.2.5, and unique nucleotide sequences were defined as clonotypes. MiTCR v1.1 was used to align clonotypes to the IMGT TRBV, TRBD and TRBJ reference segments. Only V-J combinations with frequency above 0.0001, covering about 99% of repertoires, were analysed. A TCS score was defined as the ratio between F50 (clonal expansion) and ExV (chaos), using BLOSUM62-based TCRdist between CDR3 peptides within each V-J. Welch's t-statistics and random forest reduced approximately 520 V-J features to 10 to 15, which were used in a naive Bayes classifier (R e1071). Starting from the raw public reads, TCRdb applied fastp trimming at Q25, assembled clones with MiXCR and retained in-frame beta chains. Each entry is one CDR3 protein sequence, shown with its most common DNA and genes. Clone size and V and J calls follow TCRdb, not the original study. For this sample the table gives around 600,000 distinct CDR3 sequences, of which 13% to 15% were detected only once. Less than 9% of the sample comes from the top ten.

Concerning this clonotype itself: Its specific antigen is unknown. Per-base quality was not reported, and no clone a single base away is much larger than it.

Ophthalmopathy patients had moderately to severely active disease, Clinical Activity Score of at least 3, NOSPECS grade of at least 4, and duration under 3 months. The study excluded patients with uncontrolled infections, other autoimmune diseases, pregnancy or lactation. Diagnoses were established on the basis of clinical symptoms, serum thyroxine and TRAb, thyroid ultrasound, and orbital computed tomography. Ficoll-Paque density gradient centrifugation was used to isolate PBMCs from about 9 ml of fresh peripheral blood. Total RNA was extracted with Trizol reagent, and quality was checked on an Agilent 2100 Bioanalyzer.

The receptor chain draws on TRBV18 and TRBJ1-1, with 7 middle bases fitting TRBD1. The sequence came from a young woman with Graves' ophthalmopathy. The sample consisted of blood. The nucleotide sequence reads TGTGCCAGCTCACCTAGGGTCGAGGGGGCTGGTGAAGCTTTCTTT. It translates as CASSPRVEGAGEAFF. Full variable domain (CDR3 extended with the reference TRBV18 and TRBJ1-1 proteins): NAGVMQNPRHLVRRRGQEARLRCSPMKGHSHVYWYRQLPEEGLKFMVYLQKENIIDESGMPKERFSAEFPKEGPSILRIQQVVRGDSAAYFCASSPRVEGAGEAFFGQGTRLTVV.